Shown below are 9 T cell receptor delta chains from a single sample sequenced in a study of γδ T cells in repeated Plasmodium falciparum infection. TCRdb reran clone calling via CATT on the multiplex PCR reads. The sample records roughly 93,000 delta-chain clones, roughly 1.4% being singletons. Gammadelta T cells were flow-sorted from PBMC into Vgamma9/Vdelta2+ and Vdelta2-negative populations for bulk analysis. Sequenced: gamma-delta T cells from blood. The receptors were sampled from a pool of human donors (malaria-infected and uninfected, not separated).

In the case of this clone: A read error is the likely source, as a far larger clone sits one nucleotide away. The sample carries other DNA sequences with the same CDR3. The chain joins TRDV2 to TRDJ1; TRDD3 matches at 11 bases. The J gene was missing in TCRdb and was found by matching the end of the DNA to germline. Per the germline V gene, CDR1 is GEAIGNYY and CDR2 is EKD. The CDR3 runs to 20 residues. V lost 2 bases to trimming and J lost 2 bases; unmatched junction nucleotides: 18. Here the CDR3 reads CACDKPSYWGIERYTDKLIF. DNA for the CDR3: TGTGCCTGTGACAAACCCTCCTACTGGGGGATAGAGAGGTATACCGATAAACTCATCTTT.

This clone was picked up a small number of times. The TCRdb protein, from a much larger clone, departs from this DNA's translation at residue 8, likely by read error; the protein shown derives from the DNA. This chain links TRDV3 with TRDJ1, with D possibly being TRDD3 (6 bases). The J gene was not available in TCRdb and was assigned here by matching the DNA to germline segments. V was pared by 3 bases and J by 0 bases, with 35 bases between. From germline, CDR1 is TVYSNPD and CDR2 GDNSRS (reference sequence). CDR3 length: 21 residues. The DNA for the CDR3 is TGTGCCTTCCCTGATACCCTACCGGGGGACCCAAATCACTCGTACACCGATAAACTCATCTTT. Its protein product is CAFPDTLPGDPNHSYTDKLIF.

Concerning this clone: This DNA translates differently at residue 3 from the TCRdb protein, which is that of a much larger clone; a read error is likely, and the protein shown is the DNA's own translation. V and J are TRDV2 and TRDJ1, with 8 bases fitting TRDD3. The CDR3 spans 17 residues. Germline V gene lookup returns CDR1 GEAIGNYY and CDR2 EKD. The CDR3 region has the DNA TGTGCCCGTGACACCGTCTCCGGGATACGAAACACCGATAAACTCATCTTT. Its translation is CARDTVSGIRNTDKLIF.

This clone was seen at least ten times. This sequence joins TRAV29/DV5 and TRDJ1, with D unclear. V lost 0 bases and J lost 7, with 28 bases in between. CDR1 NSMFDY and CDR2 ISSIKDK come from the germline V gene. There are 18 residues in the CDR3. The CDR3 DNA follows: TGTGCAGCAAGCGAACAACTCGGTCATTCACCGTCCGATGGTAAACTCATCTTT. It codes for CAASEQLGHSPSDGKLIF.

On this clone itself: With only one base between it and a far larger clone, this is likely a read error. This same CDR3 is encoded by further DNA sequences in the sample. The rearrangement joins TRDV3 to TRDJ1, with 10 bases identical to TRDD3. No J segment appears in TCRdb, so it was assigned here by matching the sequence to germline. The CDR3 runs to 18 residues. Germline CDR1 is TVYSNPD and CDR2 is GDNSRS (reference sequence). As DNA, the CDR3 is TGCGCCCCACTTCCGCTACTTACTGGGGGATTAGGAACCGATAAACTCATCTTT. Translation gives CAPLPLLTGGLGTDKLIF.

At least ten counts were recorded for this clone. The J gene is TRDJ1, the V gene TRDV1; TRDD3 agrees at 13 bases. CDR1 TSWWSYY and CDR2 QGS come from the germline V gene. V dropped 6 bases and J dropped 2; count of bases not matched to a gene: 15. The CDR3 loop spans 19 amino acids. Here the CDR3 reads CALGGLTDWGIRVTDKLIF. CDR3 coding DNA: TGTGCTCTTGGAGGCCTGACTGACTGGGGGATACGCGTAACCGATAAACTCATCTTT.

In this sample, this clone turned up a few times. One base separates it from a far larger clone, so it is likely a read error. Other DNA sequences in the sample encode the same CDR3. The V and J genes are TRDV1 and TRDJ1, with TRDD3 identical over 7 bases. From germline, CDR1 is TSWWSYY and CDR2 QGS. The CDR3 length is 22 residues. Written as DNA, the CDR3 is TGTGCTCTTGGGGCCCATAAAACTTCCCTACGTACTGGGGCAAGGGGCACCGACAAACTCATCTTT. The encoded protein is CALGAHKTSLRTGARGTDKLIF.

In the case of this clone: This DNA translates differently at residue 15 from the TCRdb protein, which is that of a much larger clone; a read error is likely, and the protein shown is the DNA's own translation. This sequence joins TRDV2 and TRDJ3; 7 bases agree with TRDD3. The germline CDR1 and CDR2 sequences are GEAIGNYY and EKD. The CDR3 runs to 20 residues. CDR3 DNA: TGTGCCTGTGACACCGGTACTGGGGACTTGAGCTCCTGGGACGCCCGACAGATGTTTTTC. Translation gives CACDTGTGDLSSWDARQMFF.

This clone appeared a few times. TCRdb's entry gives the protein of a much larger clone, which mismatches this DNA's translation at residue 5, likely from a read error; the protein reported here is translated from the DNA. This chain links TRDV3 with TRDJ1; tentatively, D is TRDD2 (5 bases). Germline CDR1 and CDR2: TVYSNPD and GDNSRS (reference sequence). With 0 bases removed from V and 1 base from J, the gap between germline ends came to 18 bases. The CDR3 contains 16 residues. The CDR3 DNA reads TGTGCCTTTAGTCCCTTCGTACCCCTCCCCACCGATAAACTCATCTTT. It codes for CAFSPFVPLPTDKLIF.